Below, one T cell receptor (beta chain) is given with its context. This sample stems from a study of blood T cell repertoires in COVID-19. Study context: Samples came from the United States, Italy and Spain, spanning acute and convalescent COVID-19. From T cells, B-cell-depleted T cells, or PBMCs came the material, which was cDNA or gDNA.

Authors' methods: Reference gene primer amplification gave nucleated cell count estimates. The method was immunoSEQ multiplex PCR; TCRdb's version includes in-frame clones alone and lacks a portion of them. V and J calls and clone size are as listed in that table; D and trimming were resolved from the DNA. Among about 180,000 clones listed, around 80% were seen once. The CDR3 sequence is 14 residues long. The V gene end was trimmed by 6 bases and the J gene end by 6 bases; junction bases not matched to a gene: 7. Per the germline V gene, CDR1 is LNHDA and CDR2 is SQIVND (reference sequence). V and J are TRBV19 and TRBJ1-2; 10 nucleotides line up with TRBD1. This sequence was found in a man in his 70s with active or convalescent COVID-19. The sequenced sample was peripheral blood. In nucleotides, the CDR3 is TGTGCCAGTAGGGGACAGGGGCGAATGGATGGCTACACCTTC. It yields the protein CASRGQGRMDGYTF.